These 23 T cell receptor beta chains were sequenced from one sample in a study of cytomegalovirus exposure and HLA in healthy donors. The PCR was carried out with 60 Vbeta primers and 13 Jbeta primers. The repertoire was sequenced with immunoSEQ multiplex PCR; TCRdb's copy has only in-frame clones and lacks some. This sample has a few hundred thousand clones; approximately 81% occur once, and the top ten carry 8%. Material: PBMCs. The receptors shown here come from a woman aged 60-70 years in good health and CMV-seropositive.

The chain uses TRBV7-9 and TRBJ1-5; no reliable D call. Germline V gives CDR1 SEHNR, CDR2 FQNEAQ (reference sequence). Trimming took off 4 bases at V and 2 bases at J, with 18 bases between the two ends. The CDR3 runs 17 residues. CDR3 sequence (DNA): TGTGCCAGCAGCTCCGGATCCCTTGGCGAGGGCAATCAGCCCCAGCATTTT. Residues: CASSSGSLGEGNQPQHF.

This rearrangement joins TRBV7-2 to TRBJ2-1; D ambiguous. The germline gives CDR1 SGHTA, CDR2 FQGNSA. Trimming stripped 3 bases from V and 6 bases from J, with 6 bases between. CDR3 length: 12 amino acids. CDR3 bases: TGTGCCAGCAGCTTCTATTTCAATGAGCAGTTCTTC. It yields the protein CASSFYFNEQFF.

The rearrangement uses TRBV5-1 and TRBJ1-5, with 7 bases identical to TRBD1. The CDR3 has 13 amino acids. Looked up from germline, CDR1 is SGHRS and CDR2 is YFSETQ. J gave up 7 bases and V 7 bases, and 8 bases lay outside the gene matches. The CDR3 region is CASPGQVEQPQHF. For the CDR3, the DNA is TGCGCCAGCCCTGGACAGGTCGAACAGCCCCAGCATTTT.

This chain links TRBV5-1 with TRBJ2-7; 8 nucleotides line up with TRBD2. The CDR3 consists of 15 residues. Trimming took 5 bases from V and 1 from J; bases not matched to a gene: 8. The germline CDR1 and CDR2 sequences are SGHRS and YFSETQ. Written as DNA, the CDR3 is TGCGCCAGCAGACCTCTCAGCGGGAGTTCCTACGAGCAGTACTTC. Encoded protein: CASRPLSGSSYEQYF.

The chain carries TRBV5-4 and TRBJ1-1; possibly TRBD1 for D (5 bases). The V gene's germline CDR1 is SGHNT and CDR2 YYREEE (reference sequence). The CDR3 consists of 11 residues. V lost 3 bases and J lost 7, with 7 bases in between. CDR3 sequence reads: CASSSGVEAFF. DNA for the CDR3: TGTGCCAGCAGCTCGGGGGTTGAAGCTTTCTTT.

In nucleotides, the CDR3 is TGTGCCAGCAGCCAAGGTGCAAGCTTTCAGGGGGGTACCCTCACAGATACGCAGTATTTT. It is translated as CASSQGASFQGGTLTDTQYF. The J gene is TRBJ2-3, the V gene TRBV4-2; the D gene is possibly TRBD1 (7 bases). The germline V gene has CDR1 LGHNA and CDR2 YNFKEQ. V was pared by 1 base and J by 2 bases, with 25 bases between. The CDR3 runs to 20 residues.

The sample holds a few counts of this clone. The chain employs TRBV7-9 and TRBJ2-1; a possible D gene is TRBD2 (6 bases). CDR1 and CDR2 from the germline V gene are SEHNR and FQNEAQ (reference sequence). This CDR3 region has 19 residues. CDR3 protein: CSYSGASEQKLNSYNEQFF. CDR3 coding DNA: TGTTCCTATTCCGGGGCTAGCGAACAAAAACTAAACTCCTACAATGAGCAGTTCTTC.

CDR3 coding DNA: TGTGCCAGCAGCCCCGGGAGGTCAGGGCCGGTTACCGGGGAGCTGTTTTTT. It yields the protein CASSPGRSGPVTGELFF. The chain combines TRBV7-8 with TRBJ2-2, with 7 bases that match TRBD2. Germline trimming cut 5 bases from V and 5 bases from J; bases unmatched to any gene: 14. Germline V CDR1 and CDR2: SGHVS, FQNEAQ. This CDR3 is built from 17 residues.

The table lists this clone with a count of one. The V and J genes are TRBV29-1 and TRBJ1-1; perhaps TRBD1 as D (5 bases). Germline CDR1 and CDR2: SQVTM and ANQGSEA. This CDR3 has 13 residues. The V end lost 5 bases, the J end lost 0 bases, and 10 bases lay between the germline ends. CDR3: CSVLGRVNTEAFF. The CDR3 bases are TGCAGCGTTCTGGGCAGGGTGAACACTGAAGCTTTCTTT. Together with reference TRBV29-1 and TRBJ1-1, the CDR3 gives the full variable domain: SAVISQKPSRDICQRGTSLTIQCQVDSQVTMMFWYRQQPGQSLTLIATANQGSEATYESGFVIDKFPISRPNLTFSTLTVSNMSPEDSSIYLCSVLGRVNTEAFFGQGTRLTVV.

Notes on this clone: This sample includes further DNA sequences coding for the same CDR3. This sequence joins TRBV4-1 and TRBJ2-7; D not certain. The length of the CDR3 is 14 residues. V gave up 4 bases and J gave up 2 bases, with 12 bases separating them. Germline V gives CDR1 MGHRA, CDR2 YSYEKL. In DNA form, the CDR3 reads TGCGCCAGCAGCCTAGGAGAGAAAACCTACGAGCAGTACTTC. Its protein is CASSLGEKTYEQYF.

The chain joins TRBV10-1 to TRBJ2-2; 7 nucleotides match TRBD1. The germline V gene encodes CDR1 WNHNN and CDR2 SYGVQD (reference sequence). J gave up 1 base and V 2 bases, and 1 base lay outside the gene matches. The CDR3 extends over 15 amino acids. The CDR3 loop reads CASSERQGNTGELFF. The CDR3 bases are TGCGCCAGCAGTGAGCGACAGGGGAACACCGGGGAGCTGTTTTTT.

This chain uses TRBV7-2 with TRBJ1-1; 8 bases fit TRBD1. CDR1 and CDR2 (germline): SGHTA, FQGNSA. V shed 5 bases and J 7 bases; nucleotides not matched to a gene: 6. The CDR3 has 13 amino acids. The CDR3 DNA follows: TGTGCCAGCAGCGAGGACAGGGTATTTGAAGCTTTCTTT. It encodes CASSEDRVFEAFF.

The V and J genes are TRBV11-2 and TRBJ2-7, with 8 bases fitting TRBD2. CDR1 is SGHAT, CDR2 FQNNGV, per germline. This CDR3 comprises 16 residues. The trim removed 1 base at V and 0 bases at J, leaving 5 bases unmatched. The CDR3, as DNA: TGTGCCAGCAGCTTAGGTGACGGGAGGGGCTCCTACGAGCAGTACTTC. Protein product: CASSLGDGRGSYEQYF.

This clone turned up a few times. V and J are TRBV19 and TRBJ2-1; no firm D call. The V gene lost 8 bases and the J gene lost 0 bases, with 8 bases spanning the gap. In germline, CDR1 is LNHDA, CDR2 SQIVND (reference sequence). The CDR3 totals 13 residues. The CDR3 nucleotides read TGTGCCAGTGAGGCTCGCTCCTACAATGAGCAGTTCTTC. This translates into CASEARSYNEQFF.

Details on this clone: The junction shows a germline mismatch at one end, possibly a read error. The rearrangement links TRBV7-9 to TRBJ2-7; 11 bases match TRBD2. The germline CDR1 and CDR2 sequences are SEHNR and FQNEAQ (reference sequence). This CDR3 comprises 14 residues. CDR3 DNA: TGTTCCAGCAGCTTCCTAGCGGGAGGTTACGAGCAGTACTTC. Translation: CSSSFLAGGYEQYF.

The CDR3, as DNA: TGTGCCAGCAGTGAAGCGGGTGGATGGGGGCCCGGGGAGCTGTTTTTT. Amino acids: CASSEAGGWGPGELFF. The chain joins TRBV6-1 to TRBJ2-2, with D tentatively TRBD1 (6 bases). This CDR3 has 16 amino acids. Looked up from germline, CDR1 is MNHNS and CDR2 is SASEGT. V was cut by 0 bases and J by 6 bases, with 14 bases left in between.

The chain has TRBV27 and TRBJ1-1, with no clear D. The CDR3 totals 14 residues. The germline V gene encodes CDR1 MNHEY and CDR2 SMNVEV (reference sequence). V lost 0 bases, J lost 1 base, and 6 bases lay in between. The CDR3 bases are TGTGCCAGCAGTTTATCACGAGGGAACACTGAAGCTTTCTTT. Translation: CASSLSRGNTEAFF.

The rearrangement joins TRBV14 to TRBJ2-6; 12 bases are shared with TRBD2. The length of the CDR3 is 18 residues. Trimming removed 2 bases from V and 4 bases from J; junction bases left unmatched: 6. Germline assignment: CDR1 SGHDN and CDR2 FVKESK. The CDR3 DNA reads TGTGCCAGCAGCCAAAGGCTAGCGGGAGGGAGAGGGGCCAACGTCCTGACTTTC. This encodes CASSQRLAGGRGANVLTF. The complete variable domain, with remaining parts taken from reference TRBV14 and TRBJ2-6, reads EAGVTQFPSHSVIEKGQTVTLRCDPISGHDNLYWYRRVMGKEIKFLLHFVKESKQDESGMPNNRFLAERTGGTYSTLKVQPAELEDSGVYFCASSQRLAGGRGANVLTFGAGSRLTVL.

This clone was seen just once. The rearrangement uses TRBV27 and TRBJ2-1; 9 nucleotides line up with TRBD2. In germline, CDR1 is MNHEY, CDR2 SMNVEV (reference sequence). Trimming removed 5 bases from V and 5 bases from J; junction bases left unmatched: 7. This CDR3 spans 15 amino acids. CDR3 sequence reads: CASSPGTSINNEQFF. In DNA form, the CDR3 reads TGTGCCAGCAGTCCCGGGACTAGCATTAACAATGAGCAGTTCTTC.

The CDR3 bases are TGTGCCAGCAGTTTAGGGAGCTCTGGGGCCAACGTCCTGACTTTC. Translation gives CASSLGSSGANVLTF. V gene TRBV27 combines with J gene TRBJ2-6; tentatively, D is TRBD2 (5 bases). The germline gives CDR1 MNHEY, CDR2 SMNVEV (reference sequence). The V end lost 2 bases, the J end lost 0 bases, and 5 bases lay between the germline ends. This CDR3 comprises 15 residues.

The chain has TRBV7-8 and TRBJ1-5; 7 bases match TRBD1. CDR1 and CDR2 from the germline V gene are SGHVS and FQNEAQ. V was pared by 3 bases and J by 5 bases, with 7 bases of the junction left unmatched. This CDR3 region has 15 residues. CDR3 bases: TGTGCCAGCAGCTTCAGAGACAGGGAGGATCAGCCCCAGCATTTT. Translated, it gives CASSFRDREDQPQHF.

The V call is TRBV18, the J call TRBJ1-1; D may be TRBD1 (6 bases). The germline V and J ends were trimmed by 6 bases and 0 bases, with 11 bases remaining between them. Germline V lookup: CDR1 KGHSH, CDR2 LQKENI. The CDR3 has 14 amino acids. CDR3 in DNA: TGTGCCAGCTCGTACAGGGAAATGAACACTGAAGCTTTCTTT. Its protein is CASSYREMNTEAFF.

J is TRBJ1-5 and V is TRBV19; D is possibly TRBD1 (6 bases). Germline values: CDR1 LNHDA, CDR2 SQIVND (reference sequence). CDR3 length equals 13 residues. Between the trimmed V and J ends, which lost 5 bases and 3 bases, there was a span of 8 bases. The CDR3 region has the DNA TGTGCCAGTAGTTGGGACATCAATCAGCCCCAGCATTTT. The encoded protein is CASSWDINQPQHF.